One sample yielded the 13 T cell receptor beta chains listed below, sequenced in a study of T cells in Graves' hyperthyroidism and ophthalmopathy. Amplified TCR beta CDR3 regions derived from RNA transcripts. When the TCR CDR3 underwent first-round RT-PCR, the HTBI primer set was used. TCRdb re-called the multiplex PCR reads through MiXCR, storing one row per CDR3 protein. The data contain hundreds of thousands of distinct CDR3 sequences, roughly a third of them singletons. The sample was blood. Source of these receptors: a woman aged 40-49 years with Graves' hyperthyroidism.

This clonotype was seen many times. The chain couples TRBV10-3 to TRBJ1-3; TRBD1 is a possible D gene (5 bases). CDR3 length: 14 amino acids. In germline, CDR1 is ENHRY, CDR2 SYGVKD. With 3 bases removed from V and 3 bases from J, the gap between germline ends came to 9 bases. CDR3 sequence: CAISDWGFGNTIYF. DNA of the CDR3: TGTGCCATCAGTGATTGGGGGTTTGGAAACACCATATATTTT.

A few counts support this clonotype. In DNA, the CDR3 is TGTGCCAGCAGCTCAAGCAGGGGTGTTTCTGAAGCTTTCTTT. It is translated as CASSSSRGVSEAFF. The chain combines TRBV12-3 or TRBV12-4 with TRBJ1-1, with a weak D call TRBD1 (6 bases). This CDR3 has 14 amino acids. The V and J ends lost 6 bases and 6 bases respectively, with 17 bases between them.

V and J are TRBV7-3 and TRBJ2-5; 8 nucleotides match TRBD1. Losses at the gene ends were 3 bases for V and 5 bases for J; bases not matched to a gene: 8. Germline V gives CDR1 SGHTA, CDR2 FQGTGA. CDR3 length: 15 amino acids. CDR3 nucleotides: TGTGCCAGCAGCTTCTCGGGACAGGTGCGGGAGACCCAGTACTTC. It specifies CASSFSGQVRETQYF. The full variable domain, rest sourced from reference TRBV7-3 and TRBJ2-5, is GAGVSQTPSNKVTEKGKYVELRCDPISGHTALYWYRQSLGQGPEFLIYFQGTGAADDSGLPNDRFFAVRPEGSVSTLKIQRTERGDSAVYLCASSFSGQVRETQYFGPGTRLLVL.

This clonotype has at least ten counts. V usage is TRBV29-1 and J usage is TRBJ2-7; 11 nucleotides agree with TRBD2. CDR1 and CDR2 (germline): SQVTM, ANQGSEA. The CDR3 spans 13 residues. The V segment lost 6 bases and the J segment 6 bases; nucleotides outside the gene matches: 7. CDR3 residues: CSVYGLAGIEQYF. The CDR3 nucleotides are TGCAGCGTCTACGGACTAGCGGGCATCGAGCAGTACTTC.

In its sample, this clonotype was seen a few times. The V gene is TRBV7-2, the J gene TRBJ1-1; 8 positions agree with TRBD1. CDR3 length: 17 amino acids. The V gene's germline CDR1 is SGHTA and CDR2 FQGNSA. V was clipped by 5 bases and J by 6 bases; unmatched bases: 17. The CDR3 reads CASSAVASGGAEAEAFF. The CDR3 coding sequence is TGTGCCAGCAGCGCAGTAGCGTCAGGGGGCGCGGAAGCTGAAGCTTTCTTT.

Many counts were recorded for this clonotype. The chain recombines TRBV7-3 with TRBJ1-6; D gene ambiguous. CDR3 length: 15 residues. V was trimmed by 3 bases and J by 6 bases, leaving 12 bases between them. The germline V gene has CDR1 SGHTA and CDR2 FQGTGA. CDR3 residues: CASSFTGASNSPLHF. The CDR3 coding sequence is TGTGCCAGCAGCTTTACGGGTGCCAGTAATTCACCCCTCCACTTT.

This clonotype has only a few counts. The CDR3 reads CASRPGLGIRDNDQPQHF. The CDR3 nucleotides are TGTGCCAGCAGACCCGGGCTCGGTATCCGGGACAATGATCAGCCCCAGCATTTT. V gene TRBV12-3 or TRBV12-4 combines with J gene TRBJ1-5; TRBD1 is a possible D gene (6 bases). The CDR3 is 18 amino acids. V lost 6 bases, J lost 5 bases, and 26 bases lay in between.

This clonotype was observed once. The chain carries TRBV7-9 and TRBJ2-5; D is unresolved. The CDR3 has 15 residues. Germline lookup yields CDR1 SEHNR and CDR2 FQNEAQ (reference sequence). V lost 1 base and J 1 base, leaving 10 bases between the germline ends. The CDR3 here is CASSLVPPVQETQYF. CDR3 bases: TGTGCCAGCAGCTTAGTTCCTCCCGTCCAAGAGACCCAGTACTTC.

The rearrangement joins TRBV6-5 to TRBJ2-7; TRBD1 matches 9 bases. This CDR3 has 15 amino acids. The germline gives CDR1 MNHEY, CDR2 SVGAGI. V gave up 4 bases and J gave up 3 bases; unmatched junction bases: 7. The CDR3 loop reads CASSSRGTGFYEQYF. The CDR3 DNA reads TGTGCCAGCAGTTCTCGGGGGACAGGGTTCTACGAGCAGTACTTC.

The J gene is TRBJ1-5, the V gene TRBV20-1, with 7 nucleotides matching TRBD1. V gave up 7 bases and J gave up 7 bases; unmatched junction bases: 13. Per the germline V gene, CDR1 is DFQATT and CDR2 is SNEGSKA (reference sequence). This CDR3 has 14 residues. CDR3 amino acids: CSGKAGGYWQPQHF. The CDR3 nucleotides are TGCAGTGGAAAGGCAGGGGGGTATTGGCAGCCCCAGCATTTT.

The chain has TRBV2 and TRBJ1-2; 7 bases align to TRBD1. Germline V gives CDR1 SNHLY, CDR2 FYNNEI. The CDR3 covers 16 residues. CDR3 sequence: CATGQQSSQANYGYTF. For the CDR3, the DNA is TGTGCTACGGGACAGCAGAGTTCCCAAGCTAACTATGGCTACACCTTC. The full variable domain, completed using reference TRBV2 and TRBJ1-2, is EPEVTQTPSHQVTQMGQEVILRCVPISNHLYFYWYRQILGQKVEFLVSFYNNEISEKSEIFDDQFSVERPDGSNFTLKIRSTKLEDSAMYFCATGQQSSQANYGYTFGSGTRLTVV.

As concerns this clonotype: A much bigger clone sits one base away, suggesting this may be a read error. DNA of the CDR3: TGTGCCACCAGTTCTGGACACGCCAACTATGGCTACACCTTC. Encoded protein: CATSSGHANYGYTF. The chain is built from TRBV24-1 and TRBJ1-2; TRBD1 might be the D (5 bases). The germline gives CDR1 KGHDR, CDR2 SFDVKD. This CDR3 contains 14 residues. V lost 6 bases to trimming and J lost 2 bases, with 12 bases between them.

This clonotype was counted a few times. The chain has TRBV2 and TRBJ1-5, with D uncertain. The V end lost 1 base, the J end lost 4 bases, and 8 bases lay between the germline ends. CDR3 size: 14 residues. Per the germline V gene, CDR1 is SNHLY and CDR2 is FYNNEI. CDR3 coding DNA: TGTGCCAGCAGTGAAGAAGGAAGGAATCAGCCCCAGCATTTT. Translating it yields CASSEEGRNQPQHF.